Following are 20 T cell receptor beta chains from one sample sequenced in a study of T cell responses to AZD1222 COVID-19 vaccine. TCRdb's copy holds only in-frame clones and misses some; the assay was immunoSEQ multiplex PCR. The repertoire holds roughly 120,000 clones, with around 85% as singletons. Specimen: peripheral blood, collected on day 0 of AZD1222 vaccination. These receptors came from an adult in good health.

This chain joins TRBV18 and TRBJ1-1, with no clear D. The CDR3 is 14 residues long. Germline values: CDR1 KGHSH, CDR2 LQKENI. V lost 0 bases and J 0 bases, leaving 5 bases between the germline ends. The CDR3 loop is CASSPPQLNTEAFF. CDR3 nucleotide sequence: TGTGCCAGCTCACCACCGCAATTGAACACTGAAGCTTTCTTT.

This clone was recorded once. This chain joins TRBV5-6 and TRBJ2-2, with 7 bases that match TRBD2. This CDR3 is 15 amino acids long. After removal of 5 bases from V and 3 bases from J, the junction contained 7 bases not matched to a gene. The germline V gene has CDR1 SGHDT and CDR2 YYEEEE. The CDR3 here is CASRARDYHTGELFF. The CDR3 bases are TGTGCCAGCAGGGCACGGGACTATCACACCGGGGAGCTGTTTTTT.

The gene calls are TRBV12-5 and TRBJ1-5; 7 positions match TRBD1. The CDR3 sequence is 13 residues long. Germline-derived CDR1 and CDR2 are LGHNT and FRNRAP. V shed 9 bases and J 0 bases; nucleotides not matched to a gene: 2. For the CDR3, the DNA is TGTGCTAGCCGGGACAGTAGCAATCAGCCCCAGCATTTT. As protein: CASRDSSNQPQHF.

The CDR3 coding sequence is TGTGCCAGCAGTTACCGGCGGGGGATCGATACGCAGTATTTT. It codes for CASSYRRGIDTQYF. V usage is TRBV6-2 or TRBV6-3 and J usage is TRBJ2-3; 7 nucleotides line up with TRBD2. The V and J ends lost 2 bases and 6 bases, in that order; junction bases with no gene match: 5. The V gene's germline CDR1 is MNHEY and CDR2 SVGEGT. The CDR3 is made up of 14 amino acids.

This chain joins TRBV19 and TRBJ1-4; no clear D. This CDR3 is built from 16 residues. Germline CDR1 and CDR2: LNHDA and SQIVND (reference sequence). With 4 bases removed from V and 0 bases from J, the gap between germline ends came to 12 bases. The CDR3 sequence is CASSTWTDPTNEKLFF. CDR3 in DNA: TGTGCCAGTAGTACCTGGACGGATCCAACTAATGAAAAACTGTTTTTT.

This chain joins TRBV3-1 (or the pseudogene TRBV3-2) and TRBJ2-7; D assignment may be TRBD1 or TRBD2 (5 bases each). Germline assignment: CDR1 LGHDT and CDR2 YNNKEL (reference sequence). V lost 4 bases and J lost 0, with 10 bases in between. The CDR3 is 14 amino acids. The CDR3 DNA reads TGTGCCAGCAGCCCCCGGGACCCCTCCTACGAGCAGTACTTC. Protein product: CASSPRDPSYEQYF.

The J gene is TRBJ2-3, the V gene TRBV7-3; TRBD2 matches 10 bases. The CDR3 is 14 amino acids. The trim removed 7 bases at V and 6 bases at J, leaving 7 bases unmatched. Germline-derived CDR1 and CDR2 are SGHTA and FQGTGA. The CDR3 is CASMGSGGADTQYF. The DNA of the CDR3 is TGTGCCAGCATGGGCAGCGGGGGGGCTGATACGCAGTATTTT.

This chain connects TRBV6-2 or TRBV6-3 to TRBJ1-5, with TRBD1 matching 11 bases. Unmatched junction bases numbered 7, after V lost 3 bases and J lost 0 bases. CDR3 size: 18 residues. Per germline, CDR1 MNHEY and CDR2 SVGEGT. CDR3 amino acids: CASSYSGQGARSNQPQHF. The CDR3 coding sequence is TGTGCCAGCAGTTATTCTGGACAGGGGGCGCGTAGCAATCAGCCCCAGCATTTT.

The V gene is TRBV29-1, the J gene TRBJ2-6; 7 positions match TRBD2. The V gene's germline CDR1 is SQVTM and CDR2 ANQGSEA. Unmatched junction bases numbered 2, after V lost 4 bases and J lost 2 bases. CDR3 size: 14 residues. This CDR3 is CSVAGTTGANVLTF. In DNA form, the CDR3 reads TGCAGCGTTGCGGGGACTACTGGGGCCAACGTCCTGACTTTC.

The rearrangement uses TRBV9 and TRBJ1-6, with TRBD1 as a possible D gene (6 bases). The CDR3 has 14 amino acids. Germline V CDR1 and CDR2: SGDLS, YYNGEE. V was shortened by 4 bases and J by 5 bases, with 10 bases between the two germline ends. DNA for the CDR3: TGTGCCAGCAGCTTACGGACAGATAATTCACCCCTCCACTTT. Translation: CASSLRTDNSPLHF. Based on the CDR3 plus reference TRBV9 and TRBJ1-6, the full variable domain is DSGVTQTPKHLITATGQRVTLRCSPRSGDLSVYWYQQSLDQGLQFLIQYYNGEERAKGNILERFSAQQFPDLHSELNLSSLELGDSALYFCASSLRTDNSPLHFGNGTRLTVT.

The chain employs TRBV5-1 and TRBJ2-5, with 9 nucleotides matching TRBD1. This CDR3 comprises 14 residues. V shed 4 bases and J 3 bases; nucleotides not matched to a gene: 4. Germline lookup yields CDR1 SGHRS and CDR2 YFSETQ. In DNA, the CDR3 is TGCGCCAGCAGCCCGGGACAGGGTAAAGAGACCCAGTACTTC. Translating it yields CASSPGQGKETQYF.

This chain joins TRBV19 and TRBJ2-3, with D possibly matching TRBD1 (5 bases). V dropped 0 bases and J dropped 6 bases, with 7 bases sitting between them. Germline-derived CDR1 and CDR2 are LNHDA and SQIVND (reference sequence). This CDR3 region has 13 residues. The CDR3 sequence is CASSIDRVDTQYF. CDR3 coding DNA: TGTGCCAGTAGTATAGACAGGGTCGATACGCAGTATTTT.

The gene calls are TRBV30 and TRBJ1-4; 12 bases are a match to TRBD1. Germline V gene lookup returns CDR1 GTSNPN and CDR2 SVGIG (reference sequence). Germline trimming cut 7 bases from V and 15 bases from J; bases unmatched to any gene: 15. The CDR3 has 14 amino acids. CDR3 nucleotide sequence: TGTGCCTACAATCCTCGGGACAGGGGGCGAATATTGTTTTTT. It is translated as CAYNPRDRGRILFF. The full variable domain, in which reference TRBV30 and TRBJ1-4 provide the parts outside the CDR3, is SQTIHQWPATLVQPVGSPLSLECTVEGTSNPNLYWYRQAAGRGLQLLFYSVGIGQISSEVPQNLSASRPQDRQFILSSKKLLLSDSGFYLCAYNPRDRGRILFFGSGTQLSVL.

This clone has a single count. The CDR3 region is CASSPDIWETQYF. For the CDR3, the DNA is TGTGCCAGCAGCCCGGACATCTGGGAGACCCAGTACTTC. The chain combines TRBV4-2 with TRBJ2-5; perhaps TRBD1 as D (5 bases). V lost 4 bases and J lost 5, with 11 bases in between. This CDR3 spans 13 amino acids. Germline V gives CDR1 LGHNA, CDR2 YNFKEQ.

V gene TRBV5-4 combines with J gene TRBJ2-5; perhaps TRBD2 as D (7 bases). The length of the CDR3 is 16 residues. Trimming cost V 5 bases and J 1 base, with 18 bases left between them. Germline V CDR1 and CDR2: SGHNT, YYREEE (reference sequence). Here the CDR3 reads CASSPGQGGGQETQYF. DNA for the CDR3: TGTGCCAGCAGTCCTGGGCAGGGAGGGGGCCAAGAGACCCAGTACTTC.

This clone showed up just a few times. The chain employs TRBV5-8 and TRBJ2-4; D not resolved. Trimming cost V 3 bases and J 9 bases, with 13 bases left between them. Germline V gene sequence: CDR1 SGHTS, CDR2 YDEGEE. CDR3 length: 13 residues. In DNA, the CDR3 is TGTGCCAGCAGCTCGACGGTCTATGGCATTCAGTACTTC. Translating it yields CASSSTVYGIQYF.

V and J are TRBV7-9 and TRBJ1-2; 7 bases are a match to TRBD1. Germline V gene sequence: CDR1 SEHNR, CDR2 FQNEAQ (reference sequence). V was pared by 1 base and J by 2 bases, with 1 base of the junction left unmatched. The CDR3 covers 14 residues. This CDR3 is CASSLGDSNYGYTF. The CDR3 nucleotides read TGTGCCAGCAGCTTAGGGGACAGCAACTATGGCTACACCTTC. Drawing the rest from reference TRBV7-9 and TRBJ1-2, the complete variable domain is DTGVSQNPRHKITKRGQNVTFRCDPISEHNRLYWYRQTLGQGPEFLTYFQNEAQLEKSRLLSDRFSAERPKGSFSTLEIQRTEQGDSAMYLCASSLGDSNYGYTFGSGTRLTVV.

The V and J genes are TRBV5-1 and TRBJ2-3, with 7 bases aligning to TRBD2. This CDR3 has 17 residues. Per germline, CDR1 SGHRS and CDR2 YFSETQ. The V and J ends lost 0 bases and 5 bases, in that order; junction bases with no gene match: 12. This chain's CDR3 is CASSLAGSPGGVDTQYF. CDR3 coding DNA: TGCGCCAGCAGCTTGGCGGGCAGTCCGGGGGGAGTAGATACGCAGTATTTT.

The chain combines TRBV19 with TRBJ1-2; D is unclear. Trimming shortened V by 7 bases and J by 0 bases, and 18 bases separated the two germline ends. The CDR3 has 16 amino acids. Germline CDR1 LNHDA, CDR2 SQIVND (reference sequence). The CDR3 protein is CASTLSAQLTNYGYTF. In nucleotides, the CDR3 is TGTGCCAGTACCCTATCGGCCCAGCTGACTAACTATGGCTACACCTTC.

J is TRBJ2-7 and V is TRBV18; D unresolved. Trimming pared 2 bases from V and 5 bases from J, leaving 10 bases between. The CDR3 is 13 residues long. Germline CDR1 KGHSH, CDR2 LQKENI. CDR3 sequence (DNA): TGTGCCAGCTCACCAAATTTGGTCCACGAGCAGTACTTC. Translation gives CASSPNLVHEQYF. Full variable domain (rest looked up from reference TRBV18 and TRBJ2-7): NAGVMQNPRHLVRRRGQEARLRCSPMKGHSHVYWYRQLPEEGLKFMVYLQKENIIDESGMPKERFSAEFPKEGPSILRIQQVVRGDSAAYFCASSPNLVHEQYFGPGTRLTVT.